This record concerns one T cell receptor beta chain sequence. The antigen is unknown. This CDR3 spans 14 amino acids. The germline gives CDR1 SQVTM, CDR2 ANQGSEA. V trimming: 4 bases; J trimming: 3 bases; junction bases outside the gene matches: 7. Cells designated naive CD8 were CD45RO-negative and were positively selected for CCR7, with terminally differentiated effector memory CD45RA+ cells excluded. Over several immunoSEQ plates, each subset's genomic DNA was distributed in even portions. The DNA input per sorted-subset replicate PCR was 200 ng, corresponding to roughly 31,000 T cell genomes. Here immunoSEQ multiplex PCR was the method, and the copy in TCRdb shows in-frame clones only, minus some. The repertoire includes just over 2,000,000 clones, about 95% of them detected once, and roughly 1% sits in the top ten. This sample was included in a study of shared clonotypes between healthy human individuals.

Study conclusions and caveats: Non-shared clonotypes had lower generation probabilities than clonotypes shared by all four sorted-subset donors. Incomplete sequencing of sorted subsets was indicated by rarefaction despite large depth.

This chain uses TRBV29-1 with TRBJ2-7, with 9 bases lining up with TRBD2. This sequence originates from a man younger than 35 in good health. The material sequenced was naive CD8+ T cells sorted from blood. The CDR3 here is CSVVGTSRYYEQYF. The CDR3 DNA reads as TGCAGCGTTGTTGGGACTAGCCGGTACTACGAGCAGTACTTC.